This T cell receptor (beta chain) comes out of a study of shared T cell receptors in the human thymus. Sequencing used immunoSEQ multiplex PCR; TCRdb keeps in-frame clones, though not all of them. This table has about 660,000 clones, 88% appearing once. The CDR3 totals 15 residues. Germline-derived CDR1 and CDR2 are SGHDN and FVKESK. Trimming pared 0 bases from V and 2 bases from J, leaving 8 bases between. This clone was detected a few times. The data were also submitted as part of a second study, on human thymus T cells. That report notes: Thymus specimens were resections from corrective heart surgery. Thymic repertoires of unrelated individuals were reported in related research to overlap highly.

This rearrangement joins TRBV14 to TRBJ1-3; D possibly corresponds to TRBD1 (5 bases). The receptor was isolated from a boy in the first two years of life with a congenital heart defect. The sequenced sample was thymocytes. The CDR3 here is CASSQERGAGNTIYF. The CDR3 DNA reads TGTGCCAGCAGCCAAGAAAGGGGCGCTGGAAACACCATATATTTT.